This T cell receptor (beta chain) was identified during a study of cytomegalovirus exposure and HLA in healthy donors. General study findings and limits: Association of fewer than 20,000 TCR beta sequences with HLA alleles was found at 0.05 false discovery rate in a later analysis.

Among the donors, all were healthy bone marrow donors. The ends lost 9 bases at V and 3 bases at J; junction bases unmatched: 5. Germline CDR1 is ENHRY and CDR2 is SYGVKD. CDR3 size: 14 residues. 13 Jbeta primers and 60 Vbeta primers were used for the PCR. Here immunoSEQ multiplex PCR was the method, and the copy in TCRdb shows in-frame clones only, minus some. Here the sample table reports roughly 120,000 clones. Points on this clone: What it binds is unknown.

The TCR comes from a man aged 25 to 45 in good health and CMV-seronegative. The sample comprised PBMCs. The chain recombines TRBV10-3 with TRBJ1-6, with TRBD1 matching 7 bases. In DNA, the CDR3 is TGTGCCATACAGGGGTCCAACTATAATTCACCCCTCCACTTT. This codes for CAIQGSNYNSPLHF.